The following is a T cell receptor (beta chain) sequence with its context. TCRdb re-called the 5' RACE reads with MiXCR, one entry per CDR3 protein. The profile covers 1.5 million to 2 million distinct CDR3 sequences, with under 35% appearing a single time and about 0.25% taken by the ten largest. The source of the sample is a study of identical twins. This CDR3 is 16 amino acids long. Deletions cut 4 bases from V and 7 bases from J, with 17 bases between. CDR1 and CDR2 from the germline V gene are LGHDT and YNNKEL (reference sequence). This sequence joins TRBV3-1 and TRBJ1-6; D is perhaps TRBD1 (6 bases). Sequenced input: cord blood. This clonotype was obtained from a newborn girl in good health. CDR3 sequence (DNA): TGTGCCAGCAGCCGGTCGAAGGGGGAGTGGAATTCACCCCTCCACTTT. This encodes CASSRSKGEWNSPLHF.